Presented here are 22 T cell receptor beta chains from one specimen sequenced in a study of T cells in Graves' hyperthyroidism and ophthalmopathy (dated by TCRdb to the late 2010s). Library generation was performed with multiplex PCR. Sequenced using an Illumina HiSeq 2000. The TCR beta CDR3 regions were amplified from the RNA transcripts. The TCR CDR3 was subjected to a first round of RT-PCR using the HTBI primer set and the Qiagen OneStep RT-PCR kit. The raw public reads went through TCRdb reprocessing: fastp at Q25, MiXCR clone calling, in-frame beta chains kept. Entries that share a CDR3 protein sequence are merged under the most common genes and DNA. The sample table records around 290,000 distinct CDR3 sequences; around 15% of these occur just once. Less than 70% of the sample is in the top ten clones. Sequences were obtained from blood. Every receptor here comes from a woman in her fifties or sixties with Graves' ophthalmopathy.

The genes are TRBV3-1 and TRBJ1-1; 12 nucleotides line up with TRBD1. The CDR3 length is 17 residues. J was trimmed by 6 bases and V by 3 bases; bases with no gene match: 11. CDR1 and CDR2 from the germline V gene are LGHDT and YNNKEL (reference sequence). CDR3 sequence: CASSQGDRGRGWSEAFF. CDR3 coding DNA: TGTGCCAGCAGCCAGGGGGACAGGGGGCGCGGTTGGTCTGAAGCTTTCTTT.

This clonotype occurred once. The chain couples TRBV7-2 to TRBJ2-3; TRBD2 agrees at 14 bases. Trimming cost V 4 bases and J 5 bases; bases outside gene matches: 14. The CDR3 contains 19 residues. Germline V gene sequence: CDR1 SGHTA, CDR2 FQGNSA. The CDR3 DNA is TGTGCCAGCAGCTACCGCGGGACTAGCGGGAGCAAGCGACTAGATACGCAGTATTTT. This gives the protein CASSYRGTSGSKRLDTQYF.

This sequence joins TRBV6-1 and TRBJ2-2; D may be TRBD1 or TRBD2 (5 bases each). The CDR3 covers 13 residues. Per the germline V gene, CDR1 is MNHNS and CDR2 is SASEGT. Trimming took 5 bases from V and 4 from J, leaving 8 bases between them. The CDR3 here is CASSPGATGELFF. The CDR3 DNA reads TGTGCCAGCAGTCCCGGGGCCACCGGGGAGCTGTTTTTT.

This clonotype was counted at least ten times. The chain is built from TRBV6-2 or TRBV6-3 and TRBJ2-3, with D perhaps TRBD2 (5 bases). V was shortened by 6 bases and J by 3 bases, with 16 bases between the two germline ends. The germline V gene has CDR1 MNHEY and CDR2 SVGEGT. This CDR3 is 15 amino acids long. The CDR3 bases are TGTGCCAGCAGCCACGAGGGAATTAGGACAGATACGCAGTATTTT. The encoded protein is CASSHEGIRTDTQYF.

This clonotype has a count of ten or more. This sequence joins TRBV12-3 or TRBV12-4 and TRBJ1-1; D is unresolved. The length of the CDR3 is 14 residues. The V end was cut by 5 bases, the J end by 0 bases, with 10 bases between. The CDR3 here is CASSTLIMNTEAFF. CDR3 bases: TGTGCCAGCAGTACCCTAATCATGAACACTGAAGCTTTCTTT.

The chain combines TRBV7-9 with TRBJ2-3; D tentatively reads TRBD1 or TRBD2 (6 bases each). Germline V lookup: CDR1 SEHNR, CDR2 FQNEAQ (reference sequence). CDR3 length equals 17 residues. The V and J ends lost 1 base and 1 base respectively, with 15 bases between them. CDR3 sequence: CASSLGFGGTRTDTQYF. DNA for the CDR3: TGTGCCAGCAGCTTAGGCTTCGGGGGCACTCGCACAGATACGCAGTATTTT.

The chain is built from TRBV7-6 and TRBJ1-2; the D is unclear. Trimming shortened V by 6 bases and J by 4 bases, and 15 bases separated the two germline ends. The CDR3 spans 14 residues. The germline V gene has CDR1 SGHVS and CDR2 FNYEAQ. The CDR3 is CASSLGPSIYGYTF. The CDR3 bases are TGTGCCAGCAGTTTGGGCCCCAGCATCTATGGCTACACCTTC.

This clonotype was observed a few times. J is TRBJ1-2 and V is TRBV5-1, with D hard to call. Trimming cost V 4 bases and J 4 bases, with 17 bases left between them. The CDR3 covers 15 residues. Per the germline V gene, CDR1 is SGHRS and CDR2 is YFSETQ. The CDR3 loop is CASSRQSRLIYGYTF. CDR3 in DNA: TGCGCCAGCAGCCGGCAATCCAGGTTGATCTATGGCTACACCTTC.

About this clonotype itself: This CDR3 is missing its conserved last phenylalanine or tryptophan, likely due to a read error. The V call is TRBV19, the J call TRBJ1-1; perhaps TRBD1 as D (6 bases). Germline V gene sequence: CDR1 LNHDA, CDR2 SQIVND (reference sequence). The CDR3 loop spans 13 amino acids. V shed 3 bases and J shed 11 bases, with 16 bases lying between them. The DNA for the CDR3 is TGTGCCAGTAGTATCCTTGGCGGAGGACAGGCTTTCCTT. Translated, it gives CASSILGGGQAFL.

This clonotype was counted ten times or more. The CDR3 DNA follows: TGTGCCAGCAGCTCCTTTAGCGGGAGGGCCTATGAGCAGTTCTTC. Residues: CASSSFSGRAYEQFF. This chain connects TRBV7-6 to TRBJ2-1, with 11 bases identical to TRBD2. Germline CDR1 reads SGHVS; CDR2 reads FNYEAQ. The CDR3 has 15 amino acids. V shed 4 bases, J shed 8 bases, and the junction held 7 bases outside the gene matches.

Only one count was recorded for this clonotype. The chain is built from TRBV7-3 and TRBJ1-1; 10 nucleotides agree with TRBD1. Germline CDR1 and CDR2: SGHTA and FQGTGA. The length of the CDR3 is 14 residues. Germline trimming cut 5 bases from V and 6 bases from J; bases unmatched to any gene: 6. CDR3 sequence (DNA): TGTGCCAGCAGCCGGGACAGGGGTAGCCCTGAAGCTTTCTTT. Its protein is CASSRDRGSPEAFF.

This clonotype was recorded at least ten times. The genes are TRBV7-3 and TRBJ2-3, with 14 bases lining up with TRBD2. The junction had 7 bases not matched to a gene; V was cut back by 4 bases and J by 4 bases. Germline CDR1 and CDR2: SGHTA and FQGTGA. The length of the CDR3 is 17 residues. The CDR3 sequence: CASSSLGLAGGPDTQYF. Written as DNA, the CDR3 is TGTGCCAGCAGCTCCCTAGGACTAGCGGGAGGCCCAGATACGCAGTATTTT.

A few counts support this clonotype. The rearrangement links TRBV12-3 or TRBV12-4 to TRBJ2-5; D unclear. Trimming removed 5 bases at V and 5 bases at J, with 6 bases between. This CDR3 has 11 residues. The CDR3 here is CASSAWETQYF. DNA of the CDR3: TGTGCCAGCAGTGCCTGGGAGACCCAGTACTTC.

This clonotype was counted many times. This chain connects TRBV6-2 or TRBV6-3 to TRBJ1-5; no firm D call. There are 13 residues in the CDR3. Trimming pared 1 base from V and 7 bases from J, leaving 8 bases between. The germline V gene encodes CDR1 MNHEY and CDR2 SVGEGT. This chain's CDR3 is CASSYFSDQPQHF. The CDR3 DNA is TGTGCCAGCAGTTACTTCAGCGACCAGCCCCAGCATTTT.

V is TRBV6-2 or TRBV6-3 and J is TRBJ1-2; D not resolved. Germline V gives CDR1 MNHEY, CDR2 SVGEGT. Trimming removed 4 bases from V and 3 bases from J, with 15 bases in between. This CDR3 has 15 residues. The CDR3 loop reads CASSSVQQSYYGYTF. The DNA of the CDR3 is TGTGCCAGCAGTTCTGTACAGCAGAGCTACTATGGCTACACCTTC.

Concerning this clonotype itself: The junction does not match germline at one end; this may be a read error. The chain links TRBV5-1 to TRBJ2-1; TRBD1 might be the D (5 bases). CDR3 size: 16 residues. Germline values: CDR1 SGHRS, CDR2 YFSETQ. CDR3 amino acids: CDSSLLGPESFDEQFF. The CDR3 nucleotides read TGCGACAGCAGCTTGTTGGGGCCGGAGTCTTTTGATGAGCAGTTCTTC.

This rearrangement joins TRBV7-2 to TRBJ1-2; D not certain. V gave up 5 bases and J gave up 1 base, with 11 bases separating them. Germline-derived CDR1 and CDR2 are SGHTA and FQGNSA. The CDR3 is 14 residues long. CDR3 coding DNA: TGTGCCAGCAGCCCACAAGGTCTTAACTATGGCTACACCTTC. It encodes CASSPQGLNYGYTF.

The chain carries TRBV20-1 and TRBJ2-4; D not certain. Germline V gene data show CDR1 as DFQATT and CDR2 as SNEGSKA (reference sequence). V shed 0 bases and J shed 2 bases, with 8 bases lying between them. The CDR3 is made up of 14 amino acids. CDR3 sequence (DNA): TGCAGTGCTAGAGAGGGGATTTCCAAAAACATTCAGTACTTC. The encoded protein is CSAREGISKNIQYF.

This clonotype was found many times. The gene calls are TRBV4-2 and TRBJ2-7; D uncertain. V lost 3 bases and J lost 5, with 14 bases in between. Germline V gene lookup returns CDR1 LGHNA and CDR2 YNFKEQ. The CDR3 sequence is 14 residues long. The CDR3 loop reads CASSHSWGSHEQYF. As DNA, the CDR3 is TGTGCCAGCAGCCATTCCTGGGGTTCCCACGAGCAGTACTTC.

This clonotype occurred a few times. The chain joins TRBV7-2 to TRBJ1-2; D unclear. The CDR3 covers 14 residues. Looked up from germline, CDR1 is SGHTA and CDR2 is FQGNSA. With 0 bases removed from V and 3 bases from J, the gap between germline ends came to 8 bases. The CDR3 protein is CASSLARSDYGYTF. Written as DNA, the CDR3 is TGTGCCAGCAGCTTAGCGCGGTCTGACTATGGCTACACCTTC.

CDR3 in amino acids: CASSYSTRMETQYF. CDR3 DNA sequence: TGTGCCAGCAGTTACTCGACCAGGATGGAGACCCAGTACTTC. This chain uses TRBV6-6 with TRBJ2-5; D is unclear. The germline V gene encodes CDR1 MNHNY and CDR2 SVGAGI (reference sequence). There are 14 residues in the CDR3. V lost 0 bases and J 5 bases, leaving 10 bases between the germline ends.

This clonotype occurred a few times. This chain uses TRBV20-1 with TRBJ1-2; D is ambiguous. The CDR3 has 11 amino acids. V was cut by 1 base and J by 8 bases, with 8 bases left in between. Germline CDR1 reads DFQATT; CDR2 reads SNEGSKA (reference sequence). CDR3 nucleotide sequence: TGCAGTGCTAGAGCAGGTAGAGGCTACACCTTC. Residues: CSARAGRGYTF.